This entry describes one T cell receptor (beta chain). These data come from a study of cytomegalovirus exposure and HLA in healthy donors. PCR used 60 Vbeta primers and 13 Jbeta primers. The data were produced by immunoSEQ multiplex PCR, yet TCRdb's version contains in-frame clones alone and is incomplete. Among approximately 240,000 clones listed, roughly 89% were seen once. CDR1 and CDR2 (germline): LNHNV, YYDKDF (reference sequence). CDR3 length equals 16 residues. V gave up 1 base and J gave up 0 bases, with 13 bases separating them. Sequenced: PBMCs. J is TRBJ2-7 and V is TRBV15; perhaps TRBD2 as D (6 bases). The sequence came from a woman under 30 in good health and CMV-seronegative. The CDR3 coding sequence is TGTGCCACCAGCAGAGCGGGGCGGGAAAGCTCCTACGAGCAGTACTTC. The encoded protein is CATSRAGRESSYEQYF.